Listed here are 4 T cell receptor beta chains from one sample, sequenced in a study of blood T cell repertoires in COVID-19. Produced via immunoSEQ multiplex PCR; TCRdb's table is partial and in-frame only. The sample has tens of thousands of clones, 80% seen once; the top ten hold approximately 21%. The specimen was peripheral blood. These receptors all stem from a man aged 25-45 years with COVID-19, enrolled during active disease.

This chain links TRBV4-1 with TRBJ2-7; 12 bases fit TRBD1. The CDR3 spans 15 residues. Germline values: CDR1 MGHRA, CDR2 YSYEKL. Trimming took 1 base from V and 4 from J; bases not matched to a gene: 2. The CDR3 region has the DNA TGCGCCAGCAGCCAAGTGGGACAGGGGGCGTACGAGCAGTACTTC. This encodes CASSQVGQGAYEQYF.

This chain links TRBV6-5 with TRBJ2-5, with D possibly being TRBD2 (5 bases). The V and J ends lost 0 bases and 5 bases respectively, with 13 bases between them. CDR1 is MNHEY and CDR2 is SVGAGI in the germline V gene. The CDR3 spans 15 residues. CDR3 DNA: TGTGCCAGCAGTTACTCGACGACTATTGCGGAGACCCAGTACTTC. It is translated as CASSYSTTIAETQYF.

CDR3 amino acids: CASSYVAGSDTQYF. As DNA, the CDR3 is TGTGCCAGCAGTTACGTGGCGGGGTCAGATACGCAGTATTTT. The genes are TRBV6-5 and TRBJ2-3, with D tentatively TRBD2 (6 bases). CDR1 and CDR2 (germline): MNHEY, SVGAGI. The CDR3 is 14 amino acids. The germline V and J ends were trimmed by 2 bases and 4 bases, with 10 bases remaining between them.

The J gene is TRBJ1-3, the V gene TRBV30, with D hard to call. Trimming stripped 6 bases from V and 0 bases from J, with 9 bases between. From germline, CDR1 is GTSNPN and CDR2 SVGIG (reference sequence). The CDR3 has 13 residues. CDR3 in DNA: TGTGCCTGCGCACGTAGCTCTGGAAACACCATATATTTT. It codes for CACARSSGNTIYF.